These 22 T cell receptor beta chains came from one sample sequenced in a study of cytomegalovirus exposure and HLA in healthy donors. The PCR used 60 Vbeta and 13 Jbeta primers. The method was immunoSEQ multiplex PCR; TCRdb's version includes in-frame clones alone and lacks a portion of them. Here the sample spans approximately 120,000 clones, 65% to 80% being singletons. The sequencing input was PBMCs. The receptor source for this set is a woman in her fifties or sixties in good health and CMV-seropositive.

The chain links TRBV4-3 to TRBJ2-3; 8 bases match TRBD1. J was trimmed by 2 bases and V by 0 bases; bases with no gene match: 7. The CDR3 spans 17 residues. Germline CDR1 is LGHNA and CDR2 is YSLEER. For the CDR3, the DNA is TGCGCCAGCAGCCAAGATTCAGGGGGCGCTTACACAGATACGCAGTATTTT. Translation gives CASSQDSGGAYTDTQYF.

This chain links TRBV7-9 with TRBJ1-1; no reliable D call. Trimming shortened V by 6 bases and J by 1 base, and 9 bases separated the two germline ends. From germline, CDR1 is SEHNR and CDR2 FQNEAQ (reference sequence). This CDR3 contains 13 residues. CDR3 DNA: TGTGCCAGCAGTAGAAGCTGGAACACTGAAGCTTTCTTT. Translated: CASSRSWNTEAFF. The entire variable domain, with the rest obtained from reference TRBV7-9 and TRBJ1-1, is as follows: DTGVSQNPRHKITKRGQNVTFRCDPISEHNRLYWYRQTLGQGPEFLTYFQNEAQLEKSRLLSDRFSAERPKGSFSTLEIQRTEQGDSAMYLCASSRSWNTEAFFGQGTRLTVV.

This CDR3 reads CASSLARSYTEAFF. CDR3 DNA sequence: TGTGCCAGCAGCTTGGCCAGGTCGTACACTGAAGCTTTCTTT. This rearrangement joins TRBV7-9 to TRBJ1-1; D is unclear. This CDR3 spans 14 amino acids. Trimming pared 3 bases from V and 3 bases from J, leaving 11 bases between. Germline CDR1 reads SEHNR; CDR2 reads FQNEAQ (reference sequence).

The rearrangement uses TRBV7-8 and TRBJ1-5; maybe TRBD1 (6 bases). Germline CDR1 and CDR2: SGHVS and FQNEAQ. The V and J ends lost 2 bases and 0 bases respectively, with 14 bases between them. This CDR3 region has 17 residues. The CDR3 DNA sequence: TGTGCCAGCAGCTTATCGACAGGCCTTTATAGCAATCAGCCCCAGCATTTT. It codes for CASSLSTGLYSNQPQHF.

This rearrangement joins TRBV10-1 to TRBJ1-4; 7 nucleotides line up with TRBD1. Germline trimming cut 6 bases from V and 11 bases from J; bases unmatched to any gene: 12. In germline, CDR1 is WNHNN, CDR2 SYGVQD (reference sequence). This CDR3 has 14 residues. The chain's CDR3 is CASRKGARGWKLFF. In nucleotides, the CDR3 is TGCGCCAGCAGGAAGGGGGCGCGTGGTTGGAAACTGTTTTTT.

CDR3 loop: CAIGERGYSTDTQYF. The CDR3 DNA follows: TGTGCCATCGGAGAGCGGGGTTACAGCACAGATACGCAGTATTTT. The rearrangement uses TRBV10-3 and TRBJ2-3, with TRBD2 matching over 7 bases. With V trimmed by 8 bases and J by 0 bases, 8 bases remained unmatched. CDR3 length: 15 residues. Germline CDR1 and CDR2: ENHRY and SYGVKD.

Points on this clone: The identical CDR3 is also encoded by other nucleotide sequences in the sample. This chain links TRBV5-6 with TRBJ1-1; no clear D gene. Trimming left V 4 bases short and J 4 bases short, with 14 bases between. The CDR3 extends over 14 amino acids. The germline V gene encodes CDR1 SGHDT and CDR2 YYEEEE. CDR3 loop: CASSLRGRGTEAFF. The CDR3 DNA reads TGTGCCAGCAGCCTCAGAGGGCGGGGCACTGAAGCTTTCTTT.

The CDR3 sequence is CASSLAPSVGEQYF. The CDR3 nucleotides read TGTGCCAGCAGCTTAGCGCCTAGCGTTGGCGAGCAGTACTTC. The V and J genes are TRBV7-9 and TRBJ2-7, with D possibly matching TRBD2 (6 bases). V shed 0 bases and J shed 6 bases, with 12 bases lying between them. Germline loops: CDR1 SEHNR, CDR2 FQNEAQ (reference sequence). This CDR3 has 14 amino acids.

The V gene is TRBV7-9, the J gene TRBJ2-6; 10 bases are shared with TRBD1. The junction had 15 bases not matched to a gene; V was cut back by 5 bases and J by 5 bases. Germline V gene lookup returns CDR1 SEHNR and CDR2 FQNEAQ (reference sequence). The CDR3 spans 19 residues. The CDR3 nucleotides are TGTGCCAGCAGCCCCGACAGGGGGCGCATTAGTACACGGGCCAACGTCCTGACTTTC. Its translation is CASSPDRGRISTRANVLTF.

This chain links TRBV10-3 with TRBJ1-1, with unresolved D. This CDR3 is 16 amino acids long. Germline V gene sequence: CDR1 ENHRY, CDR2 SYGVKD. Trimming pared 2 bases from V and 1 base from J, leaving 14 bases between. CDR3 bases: TGTGCCATCAGTGAGCCTCCTCCCGGGTCGAACACTGAAGCTTTCTTT. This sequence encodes CAISEPPPGSNTEAFF.

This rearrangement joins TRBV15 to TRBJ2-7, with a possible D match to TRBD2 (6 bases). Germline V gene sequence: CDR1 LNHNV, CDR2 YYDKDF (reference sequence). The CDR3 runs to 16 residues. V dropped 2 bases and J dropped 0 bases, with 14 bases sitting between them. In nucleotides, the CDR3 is TGTGCCACCAGCAGACACCGGGACTCCAGCTCCTACGAGCAGTACTTC. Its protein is CATSRHRDSSSYEQYF.

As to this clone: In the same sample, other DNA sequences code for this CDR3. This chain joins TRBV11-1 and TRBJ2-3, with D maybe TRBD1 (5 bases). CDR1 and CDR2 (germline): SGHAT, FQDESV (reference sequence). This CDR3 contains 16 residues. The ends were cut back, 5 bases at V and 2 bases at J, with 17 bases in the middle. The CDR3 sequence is CASSMGLARLTDTQYF. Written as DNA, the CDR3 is TGTGCCAGCAGCATGGGGCTGGCGCGGCTCACAGATACGCAGTATTTT.

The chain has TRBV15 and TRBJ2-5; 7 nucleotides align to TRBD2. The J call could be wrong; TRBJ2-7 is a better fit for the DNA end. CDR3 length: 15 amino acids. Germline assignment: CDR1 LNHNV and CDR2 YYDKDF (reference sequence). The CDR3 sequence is CATSREERGAYEQYF. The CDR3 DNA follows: TGTGCCACCAGCAGAGAAGAGCGGGGCGCCTACGAGCAGTACTTC.

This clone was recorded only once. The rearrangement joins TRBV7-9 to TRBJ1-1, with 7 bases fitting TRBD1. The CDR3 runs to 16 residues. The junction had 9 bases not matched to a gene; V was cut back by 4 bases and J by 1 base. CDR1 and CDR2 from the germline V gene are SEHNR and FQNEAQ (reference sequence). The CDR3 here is CASSSRTGRTNTEAFF. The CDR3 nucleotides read TGTGCCAGCAGCTCACGGACAGGACGGACGAACACTGAAGCTTTCTTT.

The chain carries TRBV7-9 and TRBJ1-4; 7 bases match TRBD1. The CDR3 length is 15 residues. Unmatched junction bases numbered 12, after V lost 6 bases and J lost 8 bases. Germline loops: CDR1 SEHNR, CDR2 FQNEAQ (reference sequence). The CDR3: CASRPSTGSGEKLFF. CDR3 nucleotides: TGTGCCAGCAGGCCCTCGACAGGGTCAGGGGAAAAACTGTTTTTT. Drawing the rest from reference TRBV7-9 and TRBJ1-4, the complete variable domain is DTGVSQNPRHKITKRGQNVTFRCDPISEHNRLYWYRQTLGQGPEFLTYFQNEAQLEKSRLLSDRFSAERPKGSFSTLEIQRTEQGDSAMYLCASRPSTGSGEKLFFGSGTQLSVL.

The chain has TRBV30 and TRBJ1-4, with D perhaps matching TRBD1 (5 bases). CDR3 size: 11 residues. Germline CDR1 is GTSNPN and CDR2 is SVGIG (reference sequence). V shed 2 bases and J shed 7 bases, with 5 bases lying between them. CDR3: CAWSRGEKLFF. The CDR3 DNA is TGTGCCTGGAGTAGGGGTGAAAAACTGTTTTTT.

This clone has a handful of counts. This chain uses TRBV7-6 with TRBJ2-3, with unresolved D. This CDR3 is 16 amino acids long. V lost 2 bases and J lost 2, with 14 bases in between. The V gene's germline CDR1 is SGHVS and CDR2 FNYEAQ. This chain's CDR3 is CASSLLARTPTDTQYF. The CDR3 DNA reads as TGTGCCAGCAGCTTATTGGCTAGAACACCCACAGATACGCAGTATTTT.

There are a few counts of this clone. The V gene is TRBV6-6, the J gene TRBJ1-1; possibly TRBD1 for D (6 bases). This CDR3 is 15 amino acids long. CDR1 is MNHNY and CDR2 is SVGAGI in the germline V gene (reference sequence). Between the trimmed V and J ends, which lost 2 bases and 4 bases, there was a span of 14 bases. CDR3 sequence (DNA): TGTGCCAGCAGTTACGCTAGGGACATAGGCACTGAAGCTTTCTTT. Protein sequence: CASSYARDIGTEAFF.

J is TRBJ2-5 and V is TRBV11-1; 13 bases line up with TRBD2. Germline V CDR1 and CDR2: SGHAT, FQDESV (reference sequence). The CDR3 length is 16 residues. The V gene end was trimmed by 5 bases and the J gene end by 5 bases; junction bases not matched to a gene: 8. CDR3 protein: CASSPTSGGIMETQYF. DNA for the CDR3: TGTGCCAGCAGCCCGACTAGCGGGGGGATCATGGAGACCCAGTACTTC.

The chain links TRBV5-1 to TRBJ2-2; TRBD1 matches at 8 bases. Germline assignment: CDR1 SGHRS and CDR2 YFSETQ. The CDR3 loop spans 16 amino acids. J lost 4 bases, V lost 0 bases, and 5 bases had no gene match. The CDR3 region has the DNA TGCGCCAGCAGCTTGGTGCAGGGGGCGGTCACCGGGGAGCTGTTTTTT. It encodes CASSLVQGAVTGELFF.

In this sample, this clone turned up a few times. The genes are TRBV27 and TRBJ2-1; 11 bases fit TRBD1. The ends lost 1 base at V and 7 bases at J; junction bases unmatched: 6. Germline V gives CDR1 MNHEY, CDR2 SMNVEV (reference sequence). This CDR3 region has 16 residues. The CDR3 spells CASSLYGQGARNEQFF. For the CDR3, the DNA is TGTGCCAGCAGTTTATATGGACAGGGGGCTAGAAATGAGCAGTTCTTC.

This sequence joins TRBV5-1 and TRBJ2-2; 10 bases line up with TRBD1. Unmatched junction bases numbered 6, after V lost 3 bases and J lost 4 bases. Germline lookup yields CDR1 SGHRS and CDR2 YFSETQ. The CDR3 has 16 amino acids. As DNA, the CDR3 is TGCGCCAGCAGCTCGGCCCGGACAGGGGGCACCGGGGAGCTGTTTTTT. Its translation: CASSSARTGGTGELFF.